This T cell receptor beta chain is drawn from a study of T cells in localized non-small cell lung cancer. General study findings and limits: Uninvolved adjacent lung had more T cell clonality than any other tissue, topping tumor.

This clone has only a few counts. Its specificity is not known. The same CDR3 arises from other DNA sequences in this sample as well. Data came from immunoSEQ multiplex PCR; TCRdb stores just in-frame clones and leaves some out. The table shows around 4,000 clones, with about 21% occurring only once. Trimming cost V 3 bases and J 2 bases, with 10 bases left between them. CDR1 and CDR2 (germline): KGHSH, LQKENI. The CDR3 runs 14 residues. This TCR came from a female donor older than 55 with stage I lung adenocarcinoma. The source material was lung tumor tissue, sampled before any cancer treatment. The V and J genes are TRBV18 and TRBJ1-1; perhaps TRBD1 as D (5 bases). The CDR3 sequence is CASSPTGGNTEAFF. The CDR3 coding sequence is TGTGCCAGCTCACCTACGGGGGGAAACACTGAAGCTTTCTTT.